Following are 22 T cell receptor beta chains from one sample sequenced in a study of PD-1 blockade in classical Hodgkin lymphoma. The time point is: cycle 4 day 1 (C4D1), after 5 to 7 weeks of nivolumab. Following autologous stem cell transplantation, relapse occurred in every patient, and exposure to brentuximab vedotin varied. Magnetic negative selection served to purify CD4+ T cells out of PBMCs that had been thawed. Libraries were prepared by immunoSEQ multiplex PCR; TCRdb keeps only in-frame clonotypes and omits some of them. Among 25,000 to 35,000 clones, about 88% were seen once, and the ten largest hold roughly 0.44%. The sample here was CD4+ T cells from blood, taken before the fourth cycle of nivolumab. The receptors originated from a human donor with classical Hodgkin lymphoma.

This clone was seen just once. The chain is built from TRBV5-1 and TRBJ2-7; the D gene could be TRBD1 or TRBD2 (5 bases each). Germline assignment: CDR1 SGHRS and CDR2 YFSETQ. Trimming left V 0 bases short and J 2 bases short, with 12 bases between. The CDR3 sequence is 15 residues long. This CDR3 is CASSLVSQGPYEQYF. DNA for the CDR3: TGCGCCAGCAGCTTGGTAAGCCAGGGACCCTACGAGCAGTACTTC.

This chain links TRBV27 with TRBJ2-1; TRBD2 agrees at 10 bases. The CDR3 loop spans 15 amino acids. The V and J ends lost 4 bases and 4 bases, in that order; junction bases with no gene match: 4. Germline CDR1 and CDR2: MNHEY and SMNVEV (reference sequence). CDR3 loop: CASSSALAGYNEQFF. The CDR3 nucleotides read TGTGCCAGCAGTTCCGCACTAGCGGGGTACAATGAGCAGTTCTTC.

This chain uses TRBV27 with TRBJ2-7; 8 bases line up with TRBD1. Germline assignment: CDR1 MNHEY and CDR2 SMNVEV (reference sequence). CDR3 length equals 12 residues. V dropped 8 bases and J dropped 5; count of bases not matched to a gene: 5. This CDR3 reads CASRTGHDEQYF. The CDR3, as DNA: TGTGCCAGCCGGACAGGGCACGACGAGCAGTACTTC.

The chain uses TRBV6-1 and TRBJ2-3, with a weak D call TRBD1 (6 bases). CDR1 is MNHNS, CDR2 SASEGT, per germline. CDR3 length: 15 amino acids. Trimming shortened V by 3 bases and J by 1 base, and 11 bases separated the two germline ends. CDR3 nucleotide sequence: TGTGCCAGCAGTGATACACAGGGCCGCACAGATACGCAGTATTTT. Translating it yields CASSDTQGRTDTQYF.

The DNA of the CDR3 is TGTGCCAGTAGTATCGAACAGGGTTTTCAGCCCCAGCATTTT. It translates to CASSIEQGFQPQHF. This chain joins TRBV19 and TRBJ1-5; D possibly corresponds to TRBD1 (6 bases). Germline assignment: CDR1 LNHDA and CDR2 SQIVND (reference sequence). Trimming took off 3 bases at V and 6 bases at J, with 12 bases between the two ends. This CDR3 region has 14 residues. Looking up the rest from reference TRBV19 and TRBJ1-5 gives the full variable domain: DGGITQSPKYLFRKEGQNVTLSCEQNLNHDAMYWYRQDPGQGLRLIYYSQIVNDFQKGDIAEGYSVSREKKESFPLTVTSAQKNPTAFYLCASSIEQGFQPQHFGDGTRLSIL.

The genes are TRBV19 and TRBJ1-2; unclear D gene. V gave up 7 bases and J gave up 8 bases, with 17 bases separating them. Looked up from germline, CDR1 is LNHDA and CDR2 is SQIVND (reference sequence). The CDR3 totals 13 residues. The CDR3 region has the DNA TGTGCCAGTACCCCGGGGATTTCTCGGGGCTACACCTTC. Translating gives CASTPGISRGYTF.

The chain has TRBV14 and TRBJ2-3; 7 positions agree with TRBD2. Germline assignment: CDR1 SGHDN and CDR2 FVKESK. The length of the CDR3 is 12 residues. J was trimmed by 12 bases and V by 5 bases; bases with no gene match: 8. DNA of the CDR3: TGTGCCAGCAGCGCATCGCGGGAGACACAGTATTTT. Translation gives CASSASRETQYF.

This clone was observed a handful of times. The rearrangement uses TRBV28 and TRBJ1-1; D unclear. Germline V gives CDR1 MDHEN, CDR2 SYDVKM. The CDR3 consists of 11 residues. Trimming pared 7 bases from V and 1 base from J, leaving 4 bases between. CDR3 sequence reads: CASNGNTEAFF. CDR3 DNA: TGTGCCAGCAACGGGAACACTGAAGCTTTCTTT.

V gene TRBV5-4 combines with J gene TRBJ2-5; D unclear. The J call may be incorrect, as the DNA end agrees better with TRBJ2-7. This CDR3 has 12 residues. Germline lookup yields CDR1 SGHNT and CDR2 YYREEE (reference sequence). CDR3 in amino acids: CASSLVVGEQYF. Written as DNA, the CDR3 is TGTGCCAGCAGCTTGGTGGTCGGCGAGCAGTACTTC.

The V call is TRBV5-1, the J call TRBJ1-2; 9 nucleotides match TRBD1. The junction had 6 bases not matched to a gene; V was cut back by 0 bases and J by 3 bases. There are 16 residues in the CDR3. Per the germline V gene, CDR1 is SGHRS and CDR2 is YFSETQ. CDR3: CASSLGGQGWDYGYTF. CDR3 in DNA: TGCGCCAGCAGCTTGGGAGGACAGGGGTGGGACTATGGCTACACCTTC.

This sequence joins TRBV10-3 and TRBJ1-3; 9 bases map to TRBD1. The CDR3 is 16 amino acids. V shed 8 bases and J 0 bases; nucleotides not matched to a gene: 8. The germline CDR1 and CDR2 sequences are ENHRY and SYGVKD. CDR3 protein: CAISGTGIHSGNTIYF. CDR3 in DNA: TGTGCCATCTCAGGGACAGGGATTCACTCTGGAAACACCATATATTTT.

CDR3 sequence (DNA): TGTGCCAGCAGTCCAGACAGGGTCCCTGGAAACACCATATATTTT. Protein sequence: CASSPDRVPGNTIYF. The genes are TRBV28 and TRBJ1-3, with 7 bases fitting TRBD1. V shed 5 bases and J 2 bases; nucleotides not matched to a gene: 6. CDR3 length: 15 residues. Per the germline V gene, CDR1 is MDHEN and CDR2 is SYDVKM.

The chain links TRBV2 to TRBJ1-4; D not resolved. The CDR3 is made up of 19 amino acids. V was shortened by 7 bases and J by 3 bases, with 27 bases between the two germline ends. Germline V lookup: CDR1 SNHLY, CDR2 FYNNEI. CDR3 sequence: CASTLTVHKDSRANEKLFF. The DNA of the CDR3 is TGTGCCAGCACCCTAACGGTCCATAAAGACTCTAGGGCTAATGAAAAACTGTTTTTT.

The V and J genes are TRBV5-4 and TRBJ2-2, with no clear D. V was clipped by 0 bases and J by 5 bases, with 8 bases between them. The length of the CDR3 is 14 residues. Germline CDR1 is SGHNT and CDR2 is YYREEE (reference sequence). The CDR3: CASSLARSTGELFF. The CDR3, as DNA: TGTGCCAGCAGCTTGGCCAGAAGTACCGGGGAGCTGTTTTTT.

The chain links TRBV28 to TRBJ1-1, with 9 bases fitting TRBD1. CDR1 is MDHEN, CDR2 SYDVKM, per germline. There are 15 residues in the CDR3. With V trimmed by 5 bases and J by 1 base, 5 bases remained unmatched. For the CDR3, the DNA is TGTGCCAGCAGTCCAAGGGGACAGGGGAACACTGAAGCTTTCTTT. This translates into CASSPRGQGNTEAFF. Complete variable domain (other parts from reference TRBV28 and TRBJ1-1): DVKVTQSSRYLVKRTGEKVFLECVQDMDHENMFWYRQDPGLGLRLIYFSYDVKMKEKGDIPEGYSVSREKKERFSLILESASTNQTSMYLCASSPRGQGNTEAFFGQGTRLTVV.

This clone was picked up a small number of times. The chain combines TRBV28 with TRBJ1-2; 11 positions match TRBD1. Germline-derived CDR1 and CDR2 are MDHEN and SYDVKM. The J segment lost 8 bases and the V segment lost 3 bases, leaving 8 bases of the junction unmatched. The CDR3 is 15 amino acids. The CDR3 reads CASSFADRGQEGYTF. The CDR3 nucleotides are TGTGCCAGCAGTTTCGCGGACAGGGGGCAGGAAGGCTACACCTTC.

This CDR3 reads CASRSRVFGANVLTF. CDR3 in DNA: TGTGCCAGCAGGTCCAGAGTGTTTGGGGCCAACGTCCTGACTTTC. The genes are TRBV7-8 and TRBJ2-6, with no clear D. The CDR3 is 15 residues long. Trimming removed 6 bases from V and 3 bases from J, with 12 bases in between. Germline V gene sequence: CDR1 SGHVS, CDR2 FQNEAQ.

The V gene is TRBV5-4, the J gene TRBJ1-2; D is undetermined. Germline V gene data show CDR1 as SGHNT and CDR2 as YYREEE (reference sequence). This CDR3 has 15 residues. V lost 1 base, J lost 8 bases, and 18 bases lay in between. This chain's CDR3 is CASSLLGVRKGGYTF. CDR3 nucleotides: TGTGCCAGCAGCTTGTTAGGTGTCCGGAAAGGGGGCTACACCTTC.

This CDR3 is CASSLSSARPGTDTQYF. DNA of the CDR3: TGTGCCAGCAGTTTAAGCTCTGCTAGACCTGGGACAGATACGCAGTATTTT. The chain uses TRBV28 and TRBJ2-3; no definite D call. Germline CDR1 and CDR2: MDHEN and SYDVKM. The germline V and J ends were trimmed by 2 bases and 3 bases, with 18 bases remaining between them. The CDR3 runs to 17 residues.

In this sample, this clone turned up a few times. This chain uses TRBV7-2 with TRBJ2-3; possible D gene TRBD2, 6 bases. Trimming took off 5 bases at V and 5 bases at J, with 17 bases between the two ends. CDR1 and CDR2 (germline): SGHTA, FQGNSA. The CDR3 contains 15 residues. This chain's CDR3 is CASSLGGLARDTQYF. DNA for the CDR3: TGTGCCAGCAGCCTGGGGGGTCTAGCCCGAGATACGCAGTATTTT.

The chain joins TRBV9 to TRBJ1-6; D uncertain. Germline values: CDR1 SGDLS, CDR2 YYNGEE. V dropped 4 bases and J dropped 6 bases, with 11 bases sitting between them. The CDR3 is made up of 14 amino acids. The CDR3 nucleotides read TGTGCCAGCAGCCCGCAGACGGTTAATTCACCCCTCCACTTT. Translation gives CASSPQTVNSPLHF.

The V and J genes are TRBV27 and TRBJ1-1; a possible D gene is TRBD1 (5 bases). Germline V gene data show CDR1 as MNHEY and CDR2 as SMNVEV (reference sequence). This CDR3 spans 14 amino acids. V gave up 8 bases and J gave up 3 bases, with 16 bases separating them. The CDR3 coding sequence is TGTGCCAGCGGGACCGGAGAGGTAGACACTGAAGCTTTCTTT. It codes for CASGTGEVDTEAFF.